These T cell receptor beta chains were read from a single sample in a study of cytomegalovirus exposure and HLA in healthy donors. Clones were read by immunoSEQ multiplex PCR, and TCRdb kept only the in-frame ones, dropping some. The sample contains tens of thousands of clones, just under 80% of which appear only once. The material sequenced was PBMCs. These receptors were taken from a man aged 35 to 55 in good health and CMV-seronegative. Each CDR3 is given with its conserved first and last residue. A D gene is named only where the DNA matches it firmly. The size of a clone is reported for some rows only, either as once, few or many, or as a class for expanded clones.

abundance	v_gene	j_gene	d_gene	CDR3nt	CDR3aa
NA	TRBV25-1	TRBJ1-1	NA	TGTGCCAGCAGTGAATCATCAGGGGTCACTGAAGCTTTCTTT	CASSESSGVTEAFF
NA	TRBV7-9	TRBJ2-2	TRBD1	TGTGCCAGCAGCTTGGTAGGGGGCTCCGGGGAGCTGTTTTTT	CASSLVGGSGELFF
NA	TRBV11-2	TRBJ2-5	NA	TGTGCCAGCAGCTTACTCCACGCGAACCAAGAGACCCAGTACTTC	CASSLLHANQETQYF
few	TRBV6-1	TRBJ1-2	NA	TGTGCCAGCAGTGAACGGAACTATGGCTACACCTTC	CASSERNYGYTF
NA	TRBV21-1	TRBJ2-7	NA	TGTGCCAGCAGCCCAGGGAGGTCCTACGAGCAGTACTTC	CASSPGRSYEQYF
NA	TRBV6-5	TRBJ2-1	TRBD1	TGTGCCAGTCGACCCCCCAGGACAGGCAACAATGAGCAGTTCTTC	CASRPPRTGNNEQFF
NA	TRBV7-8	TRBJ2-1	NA	TGTGCCAGCAGCTTTACTACCGGGGGCAGGGGGAATGAGCAGTTCTTC	CASSFTTGGRGNEQFF
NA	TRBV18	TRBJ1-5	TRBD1	TGTGCCAGCTCAGCACAGGGGATCAATCAGCCCCAGCATTTT	CASSAQGINQPQHF
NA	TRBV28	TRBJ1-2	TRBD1	TGTGCCAGCAGCTTGACAGGGAGTTTCCGCACTGGCTACACCTTC	CASSLTGSFRTGYTF
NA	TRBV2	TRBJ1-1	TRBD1	TGTGCCAGTACGCGGGACAGGGTAACTGAAGCTTTCTTT	CASTRDRVTEAFF
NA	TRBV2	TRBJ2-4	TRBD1	TGTGCCAGCTCCTCGCGACAGGGAGTAATCAGGGCCAAAAACATTCAGTACTTC	CASSSRQGVIRAKNIQYF
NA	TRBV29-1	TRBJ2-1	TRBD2	TGCAGCGTTGTAGTAGCGGGAGTTCGGTTCTTC	CSVVVAGVRFF
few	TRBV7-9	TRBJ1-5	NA	TGTGCCAGCAGCTTAATAGAATCTCAGCCCCAGCATTTT	CASSLIESQPQHF
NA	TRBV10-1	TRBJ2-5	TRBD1	TGCGCCAGCAGTGAGTCTTCGTCAGGGGGACAAGAGACCCAGTACTTC	CASSESSSGGQETQYF
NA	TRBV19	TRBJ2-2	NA	TGTGCCAGTATCATCAACGCCGGGACACCGCCCGTTAACACCGGGGAGCTGTTTTTT	CASIINAGTPPVNTGELFF
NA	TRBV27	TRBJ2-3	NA	TGTGCCAGCAGTTCACAGGGTAGGCACACAGATACGCAGTATTTT	CASSSQGRHTDTQYF
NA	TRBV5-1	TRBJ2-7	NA	TGCGCCAGCAGCGCCACAGGGAGTCCCTACGAGCAGTACTTC	CASSATGSPYEQYF
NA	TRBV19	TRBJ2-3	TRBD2	TGTGCCAGTAGTCTAGCGGGAGGGCCTACAGATACGCAGTATTTT	CASSLAGGPTDTQYF
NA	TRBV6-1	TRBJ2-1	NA	TGTGCCAGCAGGAGAGTGGAGCGTATGGAGCAGTTCTTC	CASRRVERMEQFF
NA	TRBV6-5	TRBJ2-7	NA	TGTGCCAGCAGTTACGAAGGCTCGGGGTTGTACGAGCAGTACTTC	CASSYEGSGLYEQYF
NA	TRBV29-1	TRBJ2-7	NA	TGCAGCGTTAGAGAGGTCGAGCAGTACTTC	CSVREVEQYF
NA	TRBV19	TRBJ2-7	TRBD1	TGTGCCAGTACTACAGGGGCCCCTCACTACGAGCAGTACTTC	CASTTGAPHYEQYF
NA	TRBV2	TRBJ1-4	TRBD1	TGTGCCAGCAGAGGTAACAGGGGTTCTAATGAAAAACTGTTTTTT	CASRGNRGSNEKLFF
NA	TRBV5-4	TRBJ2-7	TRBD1	TGTGCCAGCAGCCCGACAGGGGACGACGAGCAGTACTTC	CASSPTGDDEQYF
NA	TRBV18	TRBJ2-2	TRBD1	TGTGCCAGCTCACCAGGACAGGGGGTGAACACCGGGGAGCTGTTTTTT	CASSPGQGVNTGELFF
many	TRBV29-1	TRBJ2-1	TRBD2	TGCAGCGTTGTTGGACTAGCGGGGAACTACAATGAGCAGTTCTTC	CSVVGLAGNYNEQFF
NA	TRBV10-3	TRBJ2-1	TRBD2	TGTGCCATCAGAAAGGAGGCGGGGGGGAGTGGGAATGAGCAGTTCTTC	CAIRKEAGGSGNEQFF
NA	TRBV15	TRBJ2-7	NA	TGTGCCACCAGCAGAGCGCGTCGTGGAGGCTACGAGCAGTACTTC	CATSRARRGGYEQYF
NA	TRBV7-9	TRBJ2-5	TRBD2	TGTGCCAGCACCGAAGTGGGACTAGCGGGCGAGACCCAGTACTTC	CASTEVGLAGETQYF
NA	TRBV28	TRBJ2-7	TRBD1	TGTGCCAGCAGTTTATCGGGGACAGTGACCTACGAGCAGTACTTC	CASSLSGTVTYEQYF
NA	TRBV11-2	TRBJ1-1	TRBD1	TGTGCCAGCAGCAGGGGACAGGGAAGTTTTAACACTGAAGCTTTCTTT	CASSRGQGSFNTEAFF
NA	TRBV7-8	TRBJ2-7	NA	TGTGCCAGCAGCGTGACTTCTTACGAGCAGTACTTC	CASSVTSYEQYF
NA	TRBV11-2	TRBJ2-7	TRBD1	TGTGCCAGCAGCTTAGGGGCCGGACAGGGTACCGCCGAGCAGTACTTC	CASSLGAGQGTAEQYF
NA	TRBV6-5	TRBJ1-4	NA	TGTGCCAGCAGTTACTCGCCGGGTGAGAATGAAAAACTGTTTTTT	CASSYSPGENEKLFF
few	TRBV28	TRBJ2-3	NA	TGTGCCAGCAGTGTAAGCACAGATACGCAGTATTTT	CASSVSTDTQYF
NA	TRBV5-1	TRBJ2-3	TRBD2	TGCGCCAGCAGCTTGGTAGCGGGAGCCCCAGATACGCAGTATTTT	CASSLVAGAPDTQYF
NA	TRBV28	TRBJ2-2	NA	TGTGCCAGCAGCGAAGGGGGGGACAACACCGGGGAGCTGTTTTTT	CASSEGGDNTGELFF
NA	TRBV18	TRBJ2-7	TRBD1	TGTGCCAGCTCATCGGGGACAGGGAGTAAAGAGCAGTACTTC	CASSSGTGSKEQYF
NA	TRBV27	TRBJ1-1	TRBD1	TGTGCCAGCAGTTTACGGAAGGGGGCAAGTGAAGCTTTCTTT	CASSLRKGASEAFF